This T cell receptor beta chain was sequenced in a study of T cell repertoires in cytomegalovirus infection. Across the whole study: Indications of both CMV infection and matching HLA type were provided by public TCR beta signatures.

TCRdb analysed the reads with MiXCR anew, one entry per CDR3 protein. The data contain about 920,000 distinct CDR3 sequences, approximately 31% of them singletons. CDR3 length: 15 residues. Germline V gene lookup returns CDR1 MGHRA and CDR2 YSYEKL. Losses at the gene ends were 4 bases for V and 5 bases for J; bases not matched to a gene: 6. About this clonotype itself: Antigen: not known.

V gene TRBV4-1 combines with J gene TRBJ2-1, with TRBD2 matching over 9 bases. The material was cultured CD8+ T cells from PBMCs, obtained from culture after CMV antigen stimulation. This clonotype originated in a human donor in good health (CMV status not recorded). Some clones in this sample may be carry-over from other donors' samples. The CDR3, as DNA: TGCGCCAGCAGCCTCAGCGGGGGGCCTGACAATGAGCAGTTCTTC. Translation gives CASSLSGGPDNEQFF.